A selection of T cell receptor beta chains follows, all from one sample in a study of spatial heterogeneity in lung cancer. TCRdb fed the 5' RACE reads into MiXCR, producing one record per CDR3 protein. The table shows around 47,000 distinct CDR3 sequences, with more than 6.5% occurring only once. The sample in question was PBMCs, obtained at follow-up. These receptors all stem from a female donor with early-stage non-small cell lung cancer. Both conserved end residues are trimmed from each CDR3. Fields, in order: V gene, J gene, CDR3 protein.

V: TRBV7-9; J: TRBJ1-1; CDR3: ASSPNSEAF
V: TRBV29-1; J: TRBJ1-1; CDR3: SVVRGDSEAF
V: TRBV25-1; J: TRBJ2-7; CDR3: ASSGTGPAGYEQY
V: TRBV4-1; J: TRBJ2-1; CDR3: ASSLLAGAYNEQF
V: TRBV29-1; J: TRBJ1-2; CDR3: SVDRNYGYT
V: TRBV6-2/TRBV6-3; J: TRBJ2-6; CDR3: ASKPDRVLGANVLT
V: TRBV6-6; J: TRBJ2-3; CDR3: ASQRAGGSDTQY
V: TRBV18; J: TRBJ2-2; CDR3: ASSLFALMNTGELF
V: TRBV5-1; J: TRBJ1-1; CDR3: ASSLTGGTEAF
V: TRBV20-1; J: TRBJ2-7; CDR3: SAHRGRAYEQY
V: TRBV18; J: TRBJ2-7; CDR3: ASSPPSGGVLYEQY